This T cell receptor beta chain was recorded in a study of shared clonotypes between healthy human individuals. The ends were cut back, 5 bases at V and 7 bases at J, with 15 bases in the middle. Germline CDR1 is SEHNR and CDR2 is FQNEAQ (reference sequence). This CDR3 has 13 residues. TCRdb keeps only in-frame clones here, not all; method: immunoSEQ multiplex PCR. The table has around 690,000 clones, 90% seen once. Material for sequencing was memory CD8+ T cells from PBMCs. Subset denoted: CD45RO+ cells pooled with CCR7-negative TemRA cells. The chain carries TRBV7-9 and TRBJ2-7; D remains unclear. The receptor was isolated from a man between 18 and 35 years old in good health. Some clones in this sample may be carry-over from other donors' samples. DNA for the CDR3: TGTGCCAGCAGCCCAAGGGTTGTTGGTGAGCAGTACTTC. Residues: CASSPRVVGEQYF.